The 21 T cell receptor beta chains reported below all come from one sample, sequenced in a study of tumor-infiltrating lymphocytes in primary liver carcinoma. RNA isolated from unsorted whole blood supplied the blood RNA, with germline DNA also extracted. Starting from about 0.5 ug of total RNA, TCR beta cDNA was produced with a primer in the constant region. Three rounds of nested multiplex PCR with slightly modified ARM-PCR produced TCR beta libraries. The two initial PCR rounds, roughly 9 cycles each, used TRBV1-TRBV30 forward and C-beta reverse primers. TCRdb called the multiplex PCR reads again in MiXCR, with one record for every CDR3 protein. The table lists about 200,000 distinct CDR3 sequences, 65% of them singletons. Input material: peripheral blood. The receptors derive from a woman aged 60-70 years with primary liver carcinoma and hepatitis B virus infection.

For this clonotype: No conserved phenylalanine or tryptophan ends this CDR3, so it is likely a read error. The rearrangement uses TRBV5-1 and TRBJ2-1; 10 bases agree with TRBD2. The germline gives CDR1 SGHRS, CDR2 YFSETQ. This CDR3 is 17 amino acids long. CDR3 DNA: TGCACCAGCAGCAACCGACTAGCGGGCCGAGATTACAATGAGCAGTTCATC. Translation: CTSSNRLAGRDYNEQFI.

This clonotype was observed a few times. The J gene is TRBJ2-5, the V gene TRBV15; TRBD2 might be the D (6 bases). The V and J ends lost 0 bases and 5 bases respectively, with 10 bases between them. This CDR3 is built from 14 residues. CDR1 and CDR2 (germline): LNHNV, YYDKDF (reference sequence). The CDR3 protein is CATSRDGGWETQYF. The CDR3 bases are TGTGCCACCAGCAGAGATGGGGGGTGGGAGACCCAGTACTTC.

This clonotype appeared many times. The chain joins TRBV28 to TRBJ2-2; tentatively, D is TRBD1 (6 bases). V lost 1 base to trimming and J lost 3 bases, with 18 bases between them. Germline V lookup: CDR1 MDHEN, CDR2 SYDVKM. CDR3 length equals 18 residues. CDR3 amino acids: CASSLSFYRVEDTGELFF. The DNA of the CDR3 is TGTGCCAGCAGTTTATCTTTTTACAGGGTGGAAGACACCGGGGAGCTGTTTTTT.

This clonotype was seen many times. This chain connects TRBV28 to TRBJ2-2; D not certain. V was clipped by 6 bases and J by 4 bases, with 9 bases between them. There are 13 residues in the CDR3. Germline loops: CDR1 MDHEN, CDR2 SYDVKM. The chain's CDR3 is CASSLASTGELFF. CDR3 DNA: TGTGCCAGCAGCCTGGCCAGCACCGGGGAGCTGTTTTTT. Using reference TRBV28 and TRBJ2-2 for the parts outside the CDR3, the full variable domain is DVKVTQSSRYLVKRTGEKVFLECVQDMDHENMFWYRQDPGLGLRLIYFSYDVKMKEKGDIPEGYSVSREKKERFSLILESASTNQTSMYLCASSLASTGELFFGEGSRLTVL.

In the case of this clonotype: A much larger clone lies a single base off, so this may be a read error. The chain joins TRBV5-4 to TRBJ2-3; 11 positions agree with TRBD2. The CDR3 runs 16 residues. After removal of 4 bases from V and 4 bases from J, the junction contained 8 bases not matched to a gene. In germline, CDR1 is SGHNT, CDR2 YYREEE (reference sequence). CDR3 DNA: TGTGCCAGCAGCCGCGGACTAGCGGGTTCCTCAGATACGCAGTATTTT. Its translation is CASSRGLAGSSDTQYF.

Note on this clonotype: This likely comes from a read error, as the CDR3 has no conserved phenylalanine or tryptophan at its end. The CDR3 sequence: CASSFRGGSGSVYEQYL. The CDR3 DNA is TGTGCCAGCAGTTTTCGGGGAGGAAGCGGGAGTGTCTACGAGCAGTACCTC. V and J are TRBV12-3 or TRBV12-4 and TRBJ2-7; 8 positions match TRBD2. The CDR3 covers 17 residues. V lost 3 bases to trimming and J lost 3 bases; unmatched junction nucleotides: 13.

A few counts support this clonotype. Sequence at one end of the junction differs from germline and may be a read error. V and J are TRBV5-1 and TRBJ2-7; 8 bases align to TRBD1. Germline V gene lookup returns CDR1 SGHRS and CDR2 YFSETQ. The CDR3 runs to 15 residues. CDR3 nucleotide sequence: TGCGCCAGCAGTTTGGGGGCAGGGGGCCGGTCGGCGCAGTACTTC. Translation: CASSLGAGGRSAQYF.

The count of this clonotype is one. No conserved phenylalanine or tryptophan is present at the end of the CDR3, so a read error is the likely explanation. V gene TRBV28 combines with J gene TRBJ2-1; 8 bases fit TRBD2. Germline loops: CDR1 MDHEN, CDR2 SYDVKM. V gave up 8 bases and J gave up 4 bases; unmatched junction bases: 10. The CDR3 length is 15 residues. The CDR3 DNA is TGTGCCAGCGGGCCGGGAGGGGCAGGATACAATGAGCAGTTCCTC. This gives the protein CASGPGGAGYNEQFL.

This sequence joins TRBV18 and TRBJ1-1; D perhaps matches TRBD1 (6 bases). The CDR3 extends over 13 amino acids. Between the trimmed V and J ends, which lost 10 bases and 7 bases, there was a span of 19 bases. CDR1 is KGHSH and CDR2 is LQKENI in the germline V gene. Written as DNA, the CDR3 is TGTGCCAATGCGCAGGGGTTGAACGATGAAGCTTTCTTT. It specifies CANAQGLNDEAFF.

Points on this clonotype: Just one base apart from a much larger clone, this may be a read error. The V gene is TRBV5-6, the J gene TRBJ2-4, with unresolved D. V shed 6 bases and J shed 8 bases, with 18 bases lying between them. The CDR3 has 14 residues. The V gene's germline CDR1 is SGHDT and CDR2 YYEEEE. CDR3 nucleotides: TGTGCCAGCAACTTTTTAGGCAGGATGGACATTCAGTACTTC. Its protein is CASNFLGRMDIQYF.

CDR3 nucleotide sequence: TGTGCCAGCAGTTACTCGTTGACAGGGGAGAACGAGCAGTACTTC. Translation: CASSYSLTGENEQYF. This chain uses TRBV6-5 with TRBJ2-7, with 8 positions matching TRBD1. V was pared by 0 bases and J by 5 bases, with 6 bases of the junction left unmatched. Germline CDR1 is MNHEY and CDR2 is SVGAGI. The CDR3 is made up of 15 amino acids.

This chain uses TRBV11-2 with TRBJ2-4, with D perhaps TRBD2 (5 bases). Germline CDR1 reads SGHAT; CDR2 reads FQNNGV. This CDR3 region has 17 residues. Trimming stripped 5 bases from V and 2 bases from J, with 19 bases between. The CDR3 here is CASSPHGEPTTKNIQYF. In nucleotides, the CDR3 is TGTGCCAGCAGCCCACACGGGGAGCCAACGACCAAAAACATTCAGTACTTC.

In regard to this clonotype: The junction does not match germline at one end; this may be a read error. J is TRBJ2-1 and V is TRBV12-3 or TRBV12-4; TRBD1 is a possible D gene (7 bases). The CDR3 has 15 amino acids. The CDR3 region is CASRRGRGDSNEQFF. The DNA for the CDR3 is TGTGCCAGCAGGCGTGGCAGGGGGGATTCAAATGAGCAGTTCTTT.

Points on this clonotype: A read error is likely, as this CDR3 ends without the conserved phenylalanine or tryptophan. The J gene is TRBJ1-1, the V gene TRBV29-1; TRBD1 is a possible D gene (5 bases). The CDR3 covers 13 residues. Between the trimmed V and J ends, which lost 7 bases and 6 bases, there was a span of 18 bases. Germline V gene lookup returns CDR1 SQVTM and CDR2 ANQGSEA. This CDR3 is CSARQGGQPEAFL. In DNA, the CDR3 is TGCAGCGCAAGACAAGGAGGACAACCTGAAGCTTTCTTA.

The genes are TRBV29-1 and TRBJ2-3; TRBD2 matches at 11 bases. V shed 5 bases and J 2 bases; nucleotides not matched to a gene: 6. The CDR3 has 15 amino acids. The V gene's germline CDR1 is SQVTM and CDR2 ANQGSEA. The CDR3 nucleotides read TGCAGCGTTTCCGGGACTAGCGGATTCACAGATACGCAGTATTTT. This codes for CSVSGTSGFTDTQYF.

Worth noting for this clonotype: A read error may be the cause here, since a much bigger clone is one base away. The J gene is TRBJ2-7, the V gene TRBV6-6; 9 bases fit TRBD1. With 8 bases clipped from V and 0 bases from J, the junction kept 8 bases outside the gene matches. The germline gives CDR1 MNHNY, CDR2 SVGAGI (reference sequence). This CDR3 region has 15 residues. CDR3 region: CASGPWGQGSYEQYF. DNA for the CDR3: TGTGCCAGCGGGCCTTGGGGACAGGGCTCCTACGAGCAGTACTTC.

The table lists this clonotype with a count of one. One end of the junction is discordant with germline, which a read error may explain. V usage is TRBV11-1 and J usage is TRBJ2-7; D gene unclear. Germline CDR1 reads SGHAT; CDR2 reads FQDESV (reference sequence). This CDR3 region has 10 residues. As DNA, the CDR3 is TGTGCCAGCAGCTATTACAAGCAGTGCTTC. It codes for CASSYYKQCF.

Comment on this clonotype: The germline gene is not matched at one end of the junction; a read error may be the cause. V and J are TRBV12-3 or TRBV12-4 and TRBJ2-3; no firm D call. This CDR3 has 14 residues. CDR3 loop: CTSSFQEHTDTQYF. Here the CDR3 DNA reads TGTACCAGCAGTTTTCAGGAGCACACAGATACGCAGTATTTT.

The chain recombines TRBV2 with TRBJ2-7; perhaps D is TRBD1 or TRBD2 (5 bases each). This CDR3 contains 13 residues. Trimming pared 7 bases from V and 3 bases from J, leaving 13 bases between. Germline V gene lookup returns CDR1 SNHLY and CDR2 FYNNEI. Written as DNA, the CDR3 is TGTGCCAGCACCAGGGACCTCGTCTACGAGCAGTACTTC. Protein product: CASTRDLVYEQYF.

For this clonotype: An end of the junction does not agree with germline; a read error may underlie this. V is TRBV29-1 and J is TRBJ1-1; D is unresolved. This CDR3 comprises 13 residues. From germline, CDR1 is SQVTM and CDR2 ANQGSEA. The CDR3 sequence: CSTGEGPSTETFF. CDR3 nucleotides: TGCAGCACCGGGGAAGGACCGAGCACTGAAACTTTCTTT. The complete variable domain, with remaining parts taken from reference TRBV29-1 and TRBJ1-1, reads SAVISQKPSRDICQRGTSLTIQCQVDSQVTMMFWYRQQPGQSLTLIATANQGSEATYESGFVIDKFPISRPNLTFSTLTVSNMSPEDSSIYLCSTGEGPSTETFFGQGTRLTVV.

Within the sample, this clonotype is medium-sized. This CDR3 is CASSLVPTGAYEQYF. CDR3 nucleotide sequence: TGTGCCAGCAGCTTAGTCCCGACAGGGGCCTACGAGCAGTACTTC. The genes are TRBV11-2 and TRBJ2-7, with 8 bases identical to TRBD1. From germline, CDR1 is SGHAT and CDR2 FQNNGV. CDR3 length: 15 amino acids. With 1 base clipped from V and 2 bases from J, the junction kept 4 bases outside the gene matches.